This TCR beta chain emerged from a study of blood T cells in healthy people across ages. The CDR3 has 14 amino acids. The germline V gene has CDR1 ENHRY and CDR2 SYGVKD. V dropped 3 bases and J dropped 9; count of bases not matched to a gene: 5. Study-wide findings and caveats: CMV status of donors was not determined, possibly confounding expanded clonotype changes.

This clonotype was detected only a few times. Its specificity is unknown. PBMCs numbering at least 6.5 million were isolated per sample. A second PCR of roughly 7 to 11 cycles used a sample-barcoded 5' primer and a J-beta primer mix. All cDNA molecules were each tagged by a template-switch adaptor with 12 random nucleotides. TCRdb reprocessed the 5' RACE reads with MiXCR, giving one entry per CDR3 protein. The sample includes under 850,000 distinct CDR3 sequences, under 40% of them seen just once. This TCR was sampled from a man aged 18 to 29 in good health. The chain carries TRBV10-3 and TRBJ2-1, with 10 positions matching TRBD1. The sample was blood. CDR3 coding DNA: TGTGCCATCAGTGAAGGGACAGGGGCCGGTGAGCAGTTCTTC. It codes for CAISEGTGAGEQFF.